This entry lists 14 T cell receptor beta chains sequenced from one sample in a study of blood T cells in healthy people across ages. The use of a sample-barcoded 5' primer and a J-beta primer mix characterized a second PCR of roughly 7 to 11 cycles. One entry per CDR3 protein, called by TCRdb with MiXCR from the 5' RACE reads. The data hold about a million distinct CDR3 sequences, with roughly 51% observed a single time. Sequenced input: blood. The receptors were sampled from a woman in her sixties or seventies in good health.

Points on this clonotype: One junction end does not reproduce the germline sequence, and a read error may be involved. The V and J genes are TRBV7-2 and TRBJ1-4; D is unresolved. The CDR3 extends over 11 amino acids. Germline lookup yields CDR1 SGHTA and CDR2 FQGNSA. The CDR3 DNA reads as TGTGCCAGCAGCCGTAATGAAGAACTGTTTTTT. It codes for CASSRNEELFF.

This chain uses TRBV5-1 with TRBJ1-6, with D uncertain. Per the germline V gene, CDR1 is SGHRS and CDR2 is YFSETQ. This CDR3 is 12 amino acids long. Trimming removed 4 bases from V and 7 bases from J, with 6 bases in between. The CDR3 loop reads CASSVENSPLHF. The CDR3 coding sequence is TGCGCCAGCAGCGTCGAAAATTCACCCCTCCACTTT.

The CDR3 reads CSASTSGFRDEQYF. CDR3 nucleotide sequence: TGCAGTGCTAGCACTAGCGGGTTCCGAGACGAGCAGTACTTC. The chain uses TRBV20-1 and TRBJ2-7; 9 positions match TRBD2. Germline CDR1 DFQATT, CDR2 SNEGSKA (reference sequence). The CDR3 has 14 amino acids. The trim removed 3 bases at V and 5 bases at J, leaving 8 bases unmatched.

The chain is built from TRBV3-1 and TRBJ2-7, with TRBD2 matching over 8 bases. Per the germline V gene, CDR1 is LGHDT and CDR2 is YNNKEL (reference sequence). This CDR3 is built from 15 residues. After removal of 4 bases from V and 0 bases from J, the junction contained 5 bases not matched to a gene. The DNA for the CDR3 is TGTGCCAGCAGCCCAAGACTAGCGACCTCCTACGAGCAGTACTTC. Translating it yields CASSPRLATSYEQYF.

The chain has TRBV4-3 and TRBJ2-3, with D possibly TRBD2 on 5 matching bases. CDR1 is LGHNA and CDR2 is YSLEER in the germline V gene. V lost 0 bases to trimming and J lost 5 bases, with 15 bases between them. This CDR3 region has 16 residues. The CDR3 DNA reads TGCGCCAGCAGCCAAGATGGCCTAGGGAGTGGAGATACGCAGTATTTT. It yields the protein CASSQDGLGSGDTQYF.

The sample holds a few counts of this clonotype. The DNA for the CDR3 is TGTGCCATCAAAAGCGGGAGGGACACAGATACGCAGTATTTT. This gives the protein CAIKSGRDTDTQYF. The chain carries TRBV10-3 and TRBJ2-3, with 10 bases aligning to TRBD2. V dropped 7 bases and J dropped 2; count of bases not matched to a gene: 3. Germline V gene data show CDR1 as ENHRY and CDR2 as SYGVKD. The CDR3 contains 14 residues.

The chain uses TRBV6-2 or TRBV6-3 and TRBJ1-1; D gene ambiguous. V was clipped by 5 bases and J by 4 bases, with 11 bases between them. The germline V gene encodes CDR1 MNHEY and CDR2 SVGEGT. The CDR3 sequence is 13 residues long. The CDR3 reads CASSQPPGTEAFF. Written as DNA, the CDR3 is TGTGCCAGCAGTCAACCCCCGGGCACTGAAGCTTTCTTT.

The chain combines TRBV18 with TRBJ1-1; D is unclear. The germline V gene has CDR1 KGHSH and CDR2 LQKENI. CDR3 size: 15 residues. Trimming removed 2 bases at V and 3 bases at J, with 13 bases between. The CDR3 here is CASSPWSHGDTEAFF. In DNA form, the CDR3 reads TGTGCCAGCTCACCATGGAGCCACGGGGACACTGAAGCTTTCTTT.

The chain uses TRBV27 and TRBJ2-7, with D maybe TRBD1 (5 bases). Germline assignment: CDR1 MNHEY and CDR2 SMNVEV (reference sequence). Trimming stripped 7 bases from V and 4 bases from J, with 20 bases between. This CDR3 has 15 residues. The CDR3 spells CASKSGPILGYEQYF. CDR3 coding DNA: TGTGCCAGCAAATCAGGGCCGATTTTAGGTTACGAGCAGTACTTC.

The V and J genes are TRBV7-9 and TRBJ1-5; tentative D call: TRBD1 (5 bases). Trimming took 4 bases from V and 2 from J, leaving 18 bases between them. Germline V gene sequence: CDR1 SEHNR, CDR2 FQNEAQ (reference sequence). The CDR3 spans 17 residues. CDR3 coding DNA: TGTGCCAGCAGCTATAGGGGCGGGGGGAGCGGCAATCAGCCCCAGCATTTT. This sequence encodes CASSYRGGGSGNQPQHF.

The gene calls are TRBV29-1 and TRBJ2-7; D is unresolved. CDR1 and CDR2 from the germline V gene are SQVTM and ANQGSEA. V was cut by 2 bases and J by 0 bases, with 14 bases left in between. The CDR3 runs 15 residues. Here the CDR3 reads CSVELAGPSSYEQYF. The CDR3 DNA is TGCAGCGTTGAATTGGCAGGTCCGAGCTCCTACGAGCAGTACTTC.

Only a few counts were recorded for this clonotype. The chain joins TRBV3-1 to TRBJ2-7; D call uncertain. CDR1 is LGHDT and CDR2 is YNNKEL in the germline V gene (reference sequence). V lost 1 base and J lost 0, with 10 bases in between. The CDR3 is made up of 15 amino acids. The CDR3 region has the DNA TGTGCCAGCAGCCAAGTTCTCCTCAGCTCCTACGAGCAGTACTTC. Translating gives CASSQVLLSSYEQYF.

J is TRBJ2-7 and V is TRBV6-5; 9 nucleotides agree with TRBD2. The CDR3 loop spans 14 amino acids. The junction had 9 bases not matched to a gene; V was cut back by 7 bases and J by 5 bases. The germline gives CDR1 MNHEY, CDR2 SVGAGI. In DNA, the CDR3 is TGTGCCAGCACTAAAGCGGGAGGCTTCAACGAGCAGTACTTC. Its translation: CASTKAGGFNEQYF.

There are many counts of this clonotype. The V call is TRBV6-6, the J call TRBJ1-2; D not certain. The CDR3 has 11 residues. The V gene's germline CDR1 is MNHNY and CDR2 SVGAGI (reference sequence). Between the trimmed V and J ends, which lost 5 bases and 5 bases, there was a span of 6 bases. The CDR3 region is CASSQEYGYTF. The CDR3 nucleotides read TGTGCCAGCAGTCAGGAATATGGCTACACCTTC.